This T cell receptor beta chain was identified in a study of cytomegalovirus exposure and HLA in healthy donors. General study results and limits: Rarity characterized most TCR sequences, yet some public TCRs appeared in many donors. First-cohort TCR clusters were later found to tend to co-occur in the 130 or so validation repertoires. TCR beta chains numbering 150 to 200 were designated cytomegalovirus-associated.

Comments on this clone: The antigen remains undetermined.

CDR1 SGDLS and CDR2 YYNGEE come from the germline V gene. The CDR3 has 15 amino acids. V lost 4 bases and J lost 2; bases outside the gene matches: 6. Repertoires were generated with immunoSEQ multiplex PCR, while TCRdb's copy carries only in-frame clones and drops some. The repertoire holds about 110,000 clones, with 89% as singletons. The receptor's source is a young woman in good health and CMV-seronegative. The rearrangement links TRBV9 to TRBJ2-7; TRBD2 matches 10 bases. Sequenced: PBMCs. The CDR3 protein is CASSPHGTSAYEQYF. In DNA form, the CDR3 reads TGTGCCAGCAGCCCCCACGGGACTAGCGCCTACGAGCAGTACTTC. Drawing the rest from reference TRBV9 and TRBJ2-7, the complete variable domain is DSGVTQTPKHLITATGQRVTLRCSPRSGDLSVYWYQQSLDQGLQFLIQYYNGEERAKGNILERFSAQQFPDLHSELNLSSLELGDSALYFCASSPHGTSAYEQYFGPGTRLTVT.